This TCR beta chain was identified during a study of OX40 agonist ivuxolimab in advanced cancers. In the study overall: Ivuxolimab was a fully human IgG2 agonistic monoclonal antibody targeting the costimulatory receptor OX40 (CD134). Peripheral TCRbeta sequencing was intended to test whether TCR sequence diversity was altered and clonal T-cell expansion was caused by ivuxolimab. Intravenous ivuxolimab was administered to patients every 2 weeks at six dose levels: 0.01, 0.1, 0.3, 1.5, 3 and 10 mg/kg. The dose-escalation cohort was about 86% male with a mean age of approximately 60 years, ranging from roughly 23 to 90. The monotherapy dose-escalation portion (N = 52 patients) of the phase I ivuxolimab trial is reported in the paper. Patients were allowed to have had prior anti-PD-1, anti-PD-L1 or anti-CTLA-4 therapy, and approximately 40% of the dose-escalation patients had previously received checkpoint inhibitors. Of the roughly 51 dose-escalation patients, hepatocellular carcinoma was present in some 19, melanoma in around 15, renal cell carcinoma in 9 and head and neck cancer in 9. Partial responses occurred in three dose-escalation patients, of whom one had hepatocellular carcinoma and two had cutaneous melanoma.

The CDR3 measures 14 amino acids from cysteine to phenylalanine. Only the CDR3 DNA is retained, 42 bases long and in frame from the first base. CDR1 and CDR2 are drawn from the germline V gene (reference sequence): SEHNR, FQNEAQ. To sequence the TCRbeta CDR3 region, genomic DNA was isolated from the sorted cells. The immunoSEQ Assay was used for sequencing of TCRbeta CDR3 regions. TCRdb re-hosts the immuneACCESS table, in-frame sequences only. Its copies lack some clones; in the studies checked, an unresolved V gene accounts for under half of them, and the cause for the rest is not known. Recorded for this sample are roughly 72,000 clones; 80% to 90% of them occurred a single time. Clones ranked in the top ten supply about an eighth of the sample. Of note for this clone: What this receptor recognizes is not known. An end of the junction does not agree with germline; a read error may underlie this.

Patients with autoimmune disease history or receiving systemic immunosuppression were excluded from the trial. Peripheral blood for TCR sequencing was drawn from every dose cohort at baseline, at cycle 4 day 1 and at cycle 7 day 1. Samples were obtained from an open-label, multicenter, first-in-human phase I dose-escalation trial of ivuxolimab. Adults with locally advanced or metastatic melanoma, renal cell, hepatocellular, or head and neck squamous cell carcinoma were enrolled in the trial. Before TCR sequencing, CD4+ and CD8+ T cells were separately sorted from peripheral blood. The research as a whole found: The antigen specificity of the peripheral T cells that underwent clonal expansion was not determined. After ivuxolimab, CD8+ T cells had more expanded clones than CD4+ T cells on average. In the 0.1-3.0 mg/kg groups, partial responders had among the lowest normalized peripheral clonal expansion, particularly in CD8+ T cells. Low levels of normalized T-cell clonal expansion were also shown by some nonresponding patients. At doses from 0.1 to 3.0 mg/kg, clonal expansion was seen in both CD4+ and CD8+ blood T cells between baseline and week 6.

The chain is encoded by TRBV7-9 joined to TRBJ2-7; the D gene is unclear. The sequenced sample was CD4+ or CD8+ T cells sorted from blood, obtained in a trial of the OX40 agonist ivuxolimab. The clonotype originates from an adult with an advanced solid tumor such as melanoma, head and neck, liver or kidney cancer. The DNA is TGTGCCAGCAGCTTAAAGGCAAGCTCCCACGAGCAGTACTTC. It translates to CASSLKASSHEQYF.